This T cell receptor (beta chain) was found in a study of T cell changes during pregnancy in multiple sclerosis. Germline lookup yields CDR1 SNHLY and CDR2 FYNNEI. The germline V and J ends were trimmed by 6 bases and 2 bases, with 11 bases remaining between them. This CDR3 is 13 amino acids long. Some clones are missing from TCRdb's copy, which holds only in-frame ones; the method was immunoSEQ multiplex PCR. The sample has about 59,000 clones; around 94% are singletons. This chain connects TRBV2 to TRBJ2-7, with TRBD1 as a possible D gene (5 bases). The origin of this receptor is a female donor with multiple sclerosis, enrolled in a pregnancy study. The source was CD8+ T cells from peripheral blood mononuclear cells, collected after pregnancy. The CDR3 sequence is CASRGRSPYEQYF. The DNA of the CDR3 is TGTGCCAGCAGGGGGCGATCCCCCTACGAGCAGTACTTC.